Shown below are 9 T cell receptor beta chains from a single sample sequenced in a study of T cells in women clearing cervical HPV infection. TCRdb keeps only in-frame clones here, not all; method: immunoSEQ multiplex PCR. Recorded for this sample: around 20,000 clones. The sample comprised blood buffy coat. All receptors come from a woman between 18 and 70 years old with a cervical HPV16 infection that either progressed to CIN3+ or cleared (not recorded which).

In the case of this clone: The CDR3 end is not reached by the read, which stops 3 residues before it; the germline J gene fills it in. The gene calls are TRBV7-3 and TRBJ2-2; D gene unclear. From germline, CDR1 is SGHTA and CDR2 FQGTGA. There are 14 residues in the CDR3. Trimming took 3 bases from V and 3 from J, leaving 8 bases between them. The CDR3 bases that were read are TGTGCCAGCAGCTTCGGCGGATACACCGGGGAG. Protein: CASSFGGYTGE. The whole CDR3 protein is CASSFGGYTGELFF.

To note about this clone: The observed sequence ends 3 residues before the CDR3 terminus, with the missing tail filled in from the germline J gene. The gene calls are TRBV5-1 and TRBJ2-7; 8 bases line up with TRBD1. The length of the CDR3 is 13 residues. CDR1 and CDR2 from the germline V gene are SGHRS and YFSETQ. The trim removed 4 bases at V and 5 bases at J, leaving 5 bases unmatched. CDR3 amino acids: CASSPLDRDEQYF. The sequenced part of the CDR3 DNA is TGCGCCAGCAGCCCCCTGGACAGGGACGAG.

Worth noting for this clone: The read gets to within 3 residues of the CDR3 end, and the germline J gene fills in the rest. V is TRBV11-2 and J is TRBJ1-1; unclear D gene. The CDR3 extends over 12 amino acids. Germline V gives CDR1 SGHAT, CDR2 FQNNGV. Incomplete CDR3 DNA: TGTGCCAGCAGCTCCATGGCCAGGGAA. It yields the protein CASSSMARE. The entire CDR3 protein reads CASSSMAREAFF.

Details on this clone: With the read ending 3 residues before the CDR3 end, the germline J gene is used to fill in that end. V and J are TRBV29-1 and TRBJ2-3; the match to TRBD2 covers 9 bases. Germline V gene lookup returns CDR1 SQVTM and CDR2 ANQGSEA. There are 13 residues in the CDR3. V shed 3 bases and J 8 bases; nucleotides not matched to a gene: 6. Partial CDR3 DNA: TGCAGCGTTGAGGCGGGAGGGGGGGGTACG. This sequence encodes CSVEAGGGGT. The complete CDR3 protein is CSVEAGGGGTQYF.

About this clone itself: With the read ending 3 residues before the CDR3 end, the germline J gene is used to fill in that end. The V gene is TRBV5-6, the J gene TRBJ1-3; no reliable D call. CDR1 and CDR2 (germline): SGHDT, YYEEEE. With 4 bases removed from V and 2 bases from J, the gap between germline ends came to 13 bases. CDR3 length equals 15 residues. The CDR3 bases that were read are TGTGCCAGCAGCCAAGATCGGGTCCCTGGAAACACC. It translates to CASSQDRVPGNT. The full CDR3 sequence reads CASSQDRVPGNTIYF. The full variable domain, in which reference TRBV5-6 and TRBJ1-3 provide the parts outside the CDR3, is DAGVTQSPTHLIKTRGQQVTLRCSPKSGHDTVSWYQQALGQGPQFIFQYYEEEERQRGNFPDRFSGHQFPNYSSELNVNALLLGDSALYLCASSQDRVPGNTIYFGEGSWLTVV.

Note on this clone: From the germline J gene comes the end of the CDR3, since the read stops 3 residues before it. The rearrangement uses TRBV11-2 and TRBJ2-7; 9 positions agree with TRBD1. With V trimmed by 5 bases and J by 3 bases, 8 bases remained unmatched. The germline V gene encodes CDR1 SGHAT and CDR2 FQNNGV. The CDR3 has 15 amino acids. CDR3 sequence reads: CASSTRTGEDYEQYF. Incomplete CDR3 DNA: TGTGCCAGCAGCACTAGGACAGGGGAGGACTACGAG. The whole variable domain, filled in from reference TRBV11-2 and TRBJ2-7, reads EAGVAQSPRYKIIEKRQSVAFWCNPISGHATLYWYQQILGQGPKLLIQFQNNGVVDDSQLPKDRFSAERLKGVDSTLKIQPAKLEDSAVYLCASSTRTGEDYEQYFGPGTRLTVT.

On this clone: The CDR3 is cut off 3 residues early in the read; its end comes from the germline J gene. This chain joins TRBV6-1 and TRBJ1-1; tentatively, D is TRBD1 (5 bases). CDR1 and CDR2 (germline): MNHNS, SASEGT. CDR3 length: 12 residues. The V end lost 2 bases, the J end lost 7 bases, and 8 bases lay between the germline ends. CDR3 DNA (partial): TGTGCCAGCAGTGAATGGAGGGGTGAA. As protein: CASSEWRGE. In full, the CDR3 reads CASSEWRGEAFF.

A remark on this clone: The read gets to within 3 residues of the CDR3 end, and the germline J gene fills in the rest. The chain joins TRBV7-9 to TRBJ2-1, with 7 bases matching TRBD2. In germline, CDR1 is SEHNR, CDR2 FQNEAQ (reference sequence). V lost 1 base and J lost 2; bases outside the gene matches: 2. This CDR3 region has 15 residues. The sequenced CDR3 bases are TGTGCCAGCAGCTTAGAGGCGGGGGCCTACAATGAG. Its translation is CASSLEAGAYNE. The whole CDR3 region reads CASSLEAGAYNEQFF.

Its frequency marks this clone as medium-sized (0.01 to 0.1%). With the read ending 3 residues before the CDR3 end, the germline J gene is used to fill in that end. V gene TRBV7-8 combines with J gene TRBJ2-7, with TRBD2 matching 9 bases. The trim removed 1 base at V and 2 bases at J, leaving 3 bases unmatched. Germline CDR1 SGHVS, CDR2 FQNEAQ. The CDR3 is made up of 15 amino acids. CDR3 amino acids: CASSLGAGGTYEQYF. The CDR3 bases that were read are TGTGCCAGCAGCTTAGGGGCGGGAGGGACCTACGAG.